This section outlines one T cell receptor (beta chain) sequence together with its context. Its antigen remains unidentified. This sample was included in a study of CD8+ T cells in alopecia areata. The study's findings and limits: Administration of tofacitinib significantly diminished scalp clonality and expanded CD8+ clones within the top 100. Having just one nonresponder leaves the connection between baseline CD8+ expansion and response unresolved.

RNA was isolated and reverse transcribed to cDNA, the sequencing template. Sequencing was performed with immunoSEQ multiplex PCR; in TCRdb, only in-frame clones are kept and a portion is missing. The repertoire consists of 100,000 to 150,000 clones, with approximately 60% occurring once and the leading ten covering around 5.7%. The treatment was: oral pan-JAK inhibitor, 5-10 mg twice daily. V was shortened by 2 bases and J by 3 bases, with 20 bases between the two germline ends. The CDR3 is 17 amino acids. CDR1 is GTSNPN, CDR2 SVGIG, per germline (reference sequence). The J gene is TRBJ1-5, the V gene TRBV30; a possible D gene is TRBD1 (5 bases). The source material was CD4+ T cells sorted from blood, sampled at week 4, from a patient treated with tofacitinib. The sequence derives from a human donor with alopecia areata. The CDR3 coding sequence is TGTGCCTGGAGTAACGCCTGGGTGGGACGGACCAATCAGCCCCAGCATTTT. This codes for CAWSNAWVGRTNQPQHF.